Listed here are 6 T cell receptor beta chains from one sample, sequenced in a study of circulating tumor DNA in untreated peripheral T-cell lymphoma. This table comes from immunoSEQ multiplex PCR, and its TCRdb copy is limited to in-frame clones, with some not included. This table holds around 10,000 clones, about three quarters found once. Sequencing was performed on tumor tissue. All receptors come from a human donor with peripheral T-cell lymphoma.

This clone showed up just once. This chain joins TRBV19 and TRBJ2-1; weak D call: TRBD2 (6 bases). This CDR3 has 12 residues. The V end lost 6 bases, the J end lost 7 bases, and 10 bases lay between the germline ends. CDR1 LNHDA and CDR2 SQIVND come from the germline V gene (reference sequence). The CDR3 coding sequence is TGTGCCAGTAGGGGACTCATTAATGAGCAGTTCTTC. It specifies CASRGLINEQFF.

The chain combines TRBV19 with TRBJ1-5, with TRBD1 matching 9 bases. The V gene end was trimmed by 4 bases and the J gene end by 3 bases; junction bases not matched to a gene: 7. This CDR3 is 16 amino acids long. Germline-derived CDR1 and CDR2 are LNHDA and SQIVND (reference sequence). CDR3 DNA sequence: TGTGCCAGTAGTACTGGACAGGGGAGTCCCAATCAGCCCCAGCATTTT. It yields the protein CASSTGQGSPNQPQHF.

CDR3 in DNA: TGTGCCAGCAGTTACGCGGGGTCCCAAGAGACCCAGTACTTC. This sequence encodes CASSYAGSQETQYF. The V call is TRBV6-8, the J call TRBJ2-5, with D possibly being TRBD2 (6 bases). Trimming left V 2 bases short and J 1 base short, with 8 bases between. The V gene's germline CDR1 is MNHGY and CDR2 SAAAGT. The CDR3 consists of 14 residues.

This CDR3 is CASSIGGGYTEAFF. CDR3 in DNA: TGTGCCAGTAGTATAGGCGGGGGGTACACTGAAGCTTTCTTT. V gene TRBV19 combines with J gene TRBJ1-1; TRBD1 might be the D (5 bases). Germline V gene lookup returns CDR1 LNHDA and CDR2 SQIVND (reference sequence). This CDR3 comprises 14 residues. The germline V and J ends were trimmed by 1 base and 3 bases, with 9 bases remaining between them. Drawing the rest from reference TRBV19 and TRBJ1-1, the complete variable domain is DGGITQSPKYLFRKEGQNVTLSCEQNLNHDAMYWYRQDPGQGLRLIYYSQIVNDFQKGDIAEGYSVSREKKESFPLTVTSAQKNPTAFYLCASSIGGGYTEAFFGQGTRLTVV.

This chain connects TRBV15 to TRBJ1-5; D gene ambiguous. The germline V gene encodes CDR1 LNHNV and CDR2 YYDKDF (reference sequence). CDR3 size: 15 residues. V gave up 0 bases and J gave up 5 bases, with 11 bases separating them. Written as DNA, the CDR3 is TGTGCCACCAGCAGAGAAACTGGCTCTTATCAGCCCCAGCATTTT. Protein sequence: CATSRETGSYQPQHF.

J is TRBJ1-2 and V is TRBV6-8, with D unclear. Germline CDR1 and CDR2: MNHGY and SAAAGT. The CDR3 has 13 residues. V was shortened by 7 bases and J by 7 bases, with 16 bases between the two germline ends. CDR3 loop: CASTPGDRRGYTF. CDR3 DNA: TGTGCCAGCACCCCGGGAGACCGGCGTGGCTACACCTTC.